The 27 T cell receptor beta chains given below trace back to one sample, sequenced in a study of T cell changes during pregnancy in multiple sclerosis. Sequencing was performed with immunoSEQ multiplex PCR; in TCRdb, only in-frame clones are kept and a portion is missing. The sample lists around 100,000 clones, about 90% seen once, with approximately 2% in the top ten. The material sequenced was peripheral blood, taken after pregnancy. The receptors come from a female donor with multiple sclerosis, enrolled in a pregnancy study.

The V and J genes are TRBV7-9 and TRBJ1-3; 8 nucleotides align to TRBD1. The CDR3 length is 16 residues. Trimming cost V 5 bases and J 0 bases; bases outside gene matches: 6. Germline CDR1 SEHNR, CDR2 FQNEAQ (reference sequence). The CDR3 DNA sequence: TGTGCCAGCAGCCAAAGACAGGGGTCCTCTGGAAACACCATATATTTT. This sequence encodes CASSQRQGSSGNTIYF. The variable domain in full, completed from reference TRBV7-9 and TRBJ1-3, reads DTGVSQNPRHKITKRGQNVTFRCDPISEHNRLYWYRQTLGQGPEFLTYFQNEAQLEKSRLLSDRFSAERPKGSFSTLEIQRTEQGDSAMYLCASSQRQGSSGNTIYFGEGSWLTVV.

J is TRBJ2-7 and V is TRBV28; TRBD2 might be the D (6 bases). The CDR3 is made up of 15 amino acids. The germline V and J ends were trimmed by 5 bases and 0 bases, with 14 bases remaining between them. Germline values: CDR1 MDHEN, CDR2 SYDVKM. The CDR3 sequence: CASSKTGLNSYEQYF. The CDR3 coding sequence is TGTGCCAGCAGTAAGACGGGACTCAACTCCTACGAGCAGTACTTC. The full variable domain, rest sourced from reference TRBV28 and TRBJ2-7, is DVKVTQSSRYLVKRTGEKVFLECVQDMDHENMFWYRQDPGLGLRLIYFSYDVKMKEKGDIPEGYSVSREKKERFSLILESASTNQTSMYLCASSKTGLNSYEQYFGPGTRLTVT.

V and J are TRBV28 and TRBJ1-5; TRBD1 aligns across 8 bases. V was pared by 6 bases and J by 10 bases, with 11 bases of the junction left unmatched. Germline V gives CDR1 MDHEN, CDR2 SYDVKM. The CDR3 runs 14 residues. The CDR3 region has the DNA TGTGCCAGCAGAACCAGGGGGCCTATACCCCCCCAGCATTTT. Its translation is CASRTRGPIPPQHF.

The sample holds a few counts of this clone. The chain combines TRBV30 with TRBJ1-5; TRBD1 is a possible D gene (5 bases). V gave up 5 bases and J gave up 9 bases, with 11 bases separating them. The CDR3 has 11 residues. CDR1 GTSNPN and CDR2 SVGIG come from the germline V gene (reference sequence). CDR3 residues: CAWGRVGPQHF. Written as DNA, the CDR3 is TGTGCCTGGGGCAGGGTGGGGCCCCAGCATTTT.

V and J are TRBV28 and TRBJ1-1; D unresolved. Trimming took 8 bases from V and 11 from J, leaving 18 bases between them. The length of the CDR3 is 12 residues. Germline CDR1 reads MDHEN; CDR2 reads SYDVKM. CDR3 residues: CASLNLEGSAFF. For the CDR3, the DNA is TGTGCCAGCTTGAATTTAGAGGGTAGTGCTTTCTTT. The full variable domain, rest sourced from reference TRBV28 and TRBJ1-1, is DVKVTQSSRYLVKRTGEKVFLECVQDMDHENMFWYRQDPGLGLRLIYFSYDVKMKEKGDIPEGYSVSREKKERFSLILESASTNQTSMYLCASLNLEGSAFFGQGTRLTVV.

The gene calls are TRBV7-8 and TRBJ2-7; 10 bases are a match to TRBD1. The J segment lost 3 bases and the V segment lost 5 bases, leaving 10 bases of the junction unmatched. From germline, CDR1 is SGHVS and CDR2 FQNEAQ. This CDR3 region has 16 residues. CDR3 protein: CASSLRSGQGYYEQYF. DNA for the CDR3: TGTGCCAGCAGCCTCCGTTCGGGACAGGGGTACTACGAGCAGTACTTC.

The rearrangement joins TRBV9 to TRBJ1-6, with 7 bases matching TRBD1. The V segment lost 4 bases and the J segment 7 bases; nucleotides outside the gene matches: 5. This CDR3 is built from 14 residues. Germline CDR1 is SGDLS and CDR2 is YYNGEE. The CDR3: CASSPTGLNSPLHF. The CDR3 region has the DNA TGTGCCAGCAGCCCGACAGGGTTAAATTCACCCCTCCACTTT.

The genes are TRBV5-1 and TRBJ2-5; TRBD2 matches 10 bases. Germline V gives CDR1 SGHRS, CDR2 YFSETQ. The CDR3 has 16 amino acids. V lost 3 bases, J lost 2 bases, and 7 bases stayed unmatched. The CDR3 protein is CASSSGLASPQETQYF. In DNA form, the CDR3 reads TGCGCCAGCAGCTCGGGACTAGCGTCACCTCAAGAGACCCAGTACTTC.

The DNA of the CDR3 is TGTGCCAGCAGCCCGGGGGGCTATCAGCCCCAGCATTTT. Amino acids: CASSPGGYQPQHF. The rearrangement links TRBV6-6 to TRBJ1-5; possible D gene TRBD1, 6 bases. The CDR3 totals 13 residues. Germline V gives CDR1 MNHNY, CDR2 SVGAGI (reference sequence). Trimming took off 6 bases at V and 5 bases at J, with 11 bases between the two ends.

The V call is TRBV7-2, the J call TRBJ1-2; D ambiguous. The V end lost 5 bases, the J end lost 4 bases, and 20 bases lay between the germline ends. Germline values: CDR1 SGHTA, CDR2 FQGNSA. This CDR3 contains 16 residues. This chain's CDR3 is CASSQNRQALSYGYTF. DNA of the CDR3: TGTGCCAGCAGCCAAAACCGCCAGGCGTTATCCTATGGCTACACCTTC.

V usage is TRBV4-3 and J usage is TRBJ1-1; maybe TRBD1 (5 bases). CDR1 is LGHNA, CDR2 YSLEER, per germline. The CDR3 spans 14 residues. The germline V and J ends were trimmed by 3 bases and 5 bases, with 13 bases remaining between them. The CDR3 spells CASSQGDSGTEAFF. Written as DNA, the CDR3 is TGCGCCAGCAGCCAGGGAGACAGCGGGACTGAAGCTTTCTTT.

The chain is built from TRBV18 and TRBJ2-1, with TRBD2 matching 10 bases. This CDR3 is built from 14 residues. The junction had 9 bases not matched to a gene; V was cut back by 1 base and J by 15 bases. Germline V gene sequence: CDR1 KGHSH, CDR2 LQKENI. The CDR3 spells CASSPLLAGEFWFF. In DNA, the CDR3 is TGTGCCAGCTCACCACTCCTAGCGGGAGAATTTTGGTTCTTC.

This clone has at least ten counts. The chain has TRBV6-1 and TRBJ2-6, with 7 bases fitting TRBD1. The CDR3 sequence is 15 residues long. CDR1 is MNHNS and CDR2 is SASEGT in the germline V gene. The V and J ends lost 8 bases and 0 bases, in that order; junction bases with no gene match: 4. CDR3 residues: CASGDSLSGANVLTF. The CDR3 bases are TGTGCCAGCGGGGACAGCCTCTCTGGGGCCAACGTCCTGACTTTC.

The CDR3 is CASGPQGSHNQPQHF. The CDR3 DNA is TGTGCCAGTGGTCCACAGGGCTCCCATAATCAGCCCCAGCATTTT. V is TRBV19 and J is TRBJ1-5; TRBD1 might be the D (6 bases). This CDR3 is 15 amino acids long. Trimming took 8 bases from V and 4 from J, leaving 18 bases between them. Germline V gene lookup returns CDR1 LNHDA and CDR2 SQIVND (reference sequence).

The genes are TRBV6-5 and TRBJ2-7; D gene unclear. V was shortened by 2 bases and J by 2 bases, with 7 bases between the two germline ends. The CDR3 has 13 residues. Germline-derived CDR1 and CDR2 are MNHEY and SVGAGI. The CDR3 loop is CASSYDQAYEQYF. The CDR3 DNA is TGTGCCAGCAGTTACGACCAGGCCTACGAGCAGTACTTC.

The chain has TRBV11-2 and TRBJ2-7; 8 bases match TRBD1. Per germline, CDR1 SGHAT and CDR2 FQNNGV. The CDR3 runs to 15 residues. Unmatched junction bases numbered 11, after V lost 5 bases and J lost 5 bases. The DNA of the CDR3 is TGTGCCAGCAGCCTCCGGACAGGGATTTTCCACGAGCAGTACTTC. This codes for CASSLRTGIFHEQYF.

This clone was picked up one time. The V gene is TRBV5-6, the J gene TRBJ1-4, with TRBD1 matching 8 bases. Germline-derived CDR1 and CDR2 are SGHDT and YYEEEE. After removal of 0 bases from V and 7 bases from J, the junction contained 5 bases not matched to a gene. The CDR3 is 15 amino acids. CDR3 coding DNA: TGTGCCAGCAGCTTGGGAACAGGGGGAAGTGAAAAACTGTTTTTT. It yields the protein CASSLGTGGSEKLFF.

This chain links TRBV6-4 with TRBJ2-3; 15 bases agree with TRBD2. J lost 3 bases, V lost 0 bases, and 7 bases had no gene match. The CDR3 length is 19 residues. Germline CDR1 MRHNA, CDR2 SNTAGT. CDR3 bases: TGTGCCAGCAGTGACTCGTTCTACGGACTAGCGGGAGGGACAGATACGCAGTATTTT. Its translation: CASSDSFYGLAGGTDTQYF.

The rearrangement links TRBV4-2 to TRBJ2-1; TRBD2 aligns across 11 bases. The CDR3 is 15 amino acids. Losses at the gene ends were 3 bases for V and 5 bases for J; bases not matched to a gene: 3. Germline lookup yields CDR1 LGHNA and CDR2 YNFKEQ. The CDR3 sequence: CASSHPGLADNEQFF. CDR3 sequence (DNA): TGTGCCAGCAGCCATCCGGGACTAGCGGACAATGAGCAGTTCTTC.

This clone was seen once. The rearrangement uses TRBV10-2 and TRBJ1-1; D is unresolved. Trimming removed 4 bases from V and 0 bases from J, with 12 bases in between. CDR1 WSHSY and CDR2 SAAADI come from the germline V gene. The CDR3 is made up of 15 amino acids. The CDR3 is CASSATGGMNTEAFF. The CDR3 region has the DNA TGCGCCAGCAGTGCTACGGGAGGGATGAACACTGAAGCTTTCTTT.

The chain links TRBV27 to TRBJ1-1, with D tentatively TRBD1 (6 bases). The CDR3 is 13 amino acids. Trimming took 6 bases from V and 6 from J, leaving 14 bases between them. In germline, CDR1 is MNHEY, CDR2 SMNVEV (reference sequence). The DNA for the CDR3 is TGTGCCAGCAGACAGGGACCGCGGGCTGAAGCTTTCTTT. It is translated as CASRQGPRAEAFF.

V is TRBV7-9 and J is TRBJ2-5, with 7 bases identical to TRBD1. Trimming at V came to 5 bases and at J to 2 bases, leaving 5 bases not matched to a gene. Per the germline V gene, CDR1 is SEHNR and CDR2 is FQNEAQ (reference sequence). The CDR3 runs to 14 residues. This CDR3 is CASSPRQGQETQYF. The CDR3 DNA reads TGTGCCAGCAGCCCGAGACAGGGACAAGAGACCCAGTACTTC.

This chain uses TRBV5-1 with TRBJ2-1; 11 positions agree with TRBD2. Germline CDR1 SGHRS, CDR2 YFSETQ. The CDR3 is made up of 17 amino acids. With 0 bases clipped from V and 6 bases from J, the junction kept 8 bases outside the gene matches. CDR3 region: CASSLARDSGGANEQFF. The CDR3 bases are TGCGCCAGCAGCTTGGCCAGGGATAGCGGGGGGGCCAATGAGCAGTTCTTC.

The V call is TRBV6-1, the J call TRBJ2-7; TRBD2 is a possible D gene (5 bases). Germline lookup yields CDR1 MNHNS and CDR2 SASEGT. The CDR3 totals 12 residues. V lost 8 bases and J 5 bases, leaving 13 bases between the germline ends. The CDR3 reads CASSLGANEQYF. CDR3 DNA sequence: TGTGCCAGCTCGTTGGGAGCAAACGAGCAGTACTTC.

V is TRBV2 and J is TRBJ2-7, with D tentatively TRBD1 (6 bases). Germline V gene sequence: CDR1 SNHLY, CDR2 FYNNEI. This CDR3 comprises 13 residues. The ends were cut back, 5 bases at V and 4 bases at J, with 12 bases in the middle. DNA of the CDR3: TGTGCCAGCAGTAAACCAGGGGTTTACGAGCAGTACTTC. This gives the protein CASSKPGVYEQYF.

This chain joins TRBV19 and TRBJ2-5; 10 nucleotides match TRBD2. CDR3 size: 15 residues. V was pared by 5 bases and J by 4 bases, with 7 bases of the junction left unmatched. From germline, CDR1 is LNHDA and CDR2 SQIVND (reference sequence). CDR3 bases: TGTGCCAGTAGTGCCCAGGCTAGCGGGGGAGAGACCCAGTACTTC. Its translation: CASSAQASGGETQYF.

V gene TRBV6-6 combines with J gene TRBJ2-1, with 8 positions matching TRBD2. V was clipped by 8 bases and J by 3 bases; unmatched bases: 12. The CDR3 spans 16 residues. The germline gives CDR1 MNHNY, CDR2 SVGAGI (reference sequence). The CDR3 DNA is TGTGCCAGCGGATCGGGGGGACTAGTAAACTACAATGAGCAGTTCTTC. Translated: CASGSGGLVNYNEQFF.